This entry lists 19 T cell receptor beta chains sequenced from one sample in a study of beta chain features in type 1 diabetes. Study results and caveats: Moderately but significantly shorter TCRB CDR3s were found in Type 1 diabetes patients in all four CD4+ subsets.

Antigens of these TCRs are unknown. The study reverse transcribed the entire isolated RNA, so it sequenced expressed TCRB transcripts. Profiling relied on immunoSEQ multiplex PCR, and the TCRdb table lists in-frame clones only, not all of them. Of approximately 170,000 clones listed, almost 65% are singletons. Sequencing was carried out using naive CD4+ T cells from blood. These receptors all come from a man under 40 with type 1 diabetes.

V and J are TRBV30 and TRBJ2-1; tentatively, D is TRBD1 or TRBD2 (5 bases each). The germline gives CDR1 GTSNPN, CDR2 SVGIG (reference sequence). This CDR3 is built from 14 residues. The V and J ends lost 0 bases and 5 bases respectively, with 11 bases between them. CDR3 DNA: TGTGCCTGGAGTGTACTAGAGGGGAACAATGAGCAGTTCTTC. It codes for CAWSVLEGNNEQFF.

The J gene is TRBJ2-5, the V gene TRBV6-6; possible D gene TRBD2, 5 bases. From germline, CDR1 is MNHNY and CDR2 SVGAGI (reference sequence). This CDR3 spans 12 amino acids. Trimming took 4 bases from V and 5 from J, leaving 8 bases between them. The CDR3 sequence is CASSSDWETQYF. In DNA form, the CDR3 reads TGTGCCAGCAGTTCGGACTGGGAGACCCAGTACTTC.

The chain combines TRBV23-1 with TRBJ2-1; no reliable D call. TRBV23-1 is designated an ORF whose function remains uncertain. This CDR3 comprises 13 residues. The V end lost 0 bases, the J end lost 9 bases, and 9 bases lay between the germline ends. CDR3 region: CASSQSKSGEQFF. For the CDR3, the DNA is TGCGCCAGCAGTCAATCTAAGTCCGGTGAGCAGTTCTTC.

The chain links TRBV6-4 to TRBJ2-3; D may be TRBD2 (6 bases). The V gene's germline CDR1 is MRHNA and CDR2 SNTAGT. V lost 4 bases to trimming and J lost 3 bases, with 11 bases between them. The CDR3 totals 14 residues. This chain's CDR3 is CASSAGLMTDTQYF. DNA of the CDR3: TGTGCCAGCAGTGCGGGACTCATGACAGATACGCAGTATTTT.

V usage is TRBV2 and J usage is TRBJ1-2; TRBD1 matches 8 bases. The CDR3 contains 12 residues. J gave up 7 bases and V 3 bases, and 1 base lay outside the gene matches. Germline V gives CDR1 SNHLY, CDR2 FYNNEI. The CDR3, as DNA: TGTGCCAGCAGTGAGACAGGGGTTGGCTACACCTTC. This sequence encodes CASSETGVGYTF. The whole variable domain, filled in from reference TRBV2 and TRBJ1-2, reads EPEVTQTPSHQVTQMGQEVILRCVPISNHLYFYWYRQILGQKVEFLVSFYNNEISEKSEIFDDQFSVERPDGSNFTLKIRSTKLEDSAMYFCASSETGVGYTFGSGTRLTVV.

This clone showed up just a few times. V usage is TRBV30 and J usage is TRBJ2-2; D gene unclear. Trimming took 1 base from V and 6 from J, leaving 9 bases between them. CDR1 GTSNPN and CDR2 SVGIG come from the germline V gene (reference sequence). The length of the CDR3 is 13 residues. Here the CDR3 DNA reads TGTGCCTGGAGTGCCACGATCTCCGGGGAGCTGTTTTTT. It translates to CAWSATISGELFF.

Worth noting for this clone: This same CDR3 is encoded by further DNA sequences in the sample. V and J are TRBV5-4 and TRBJ2-3; D is ambiguous. This CDR3 spans 13 amino acids. Germline CDR1 is SGHNT and CDR2 is YYREEE (reference sequence). V gave up 0 bases and J gave up 3 bases, with 5 bases separating them. CDR3 loop: CASSLEGTDTQYF. The CDR3 DNA is TGTGCCAGCAGCTTGGAGGGTACAGATACGCAGTATTTT.

The chain carries TRBV7-2 and TRBJ2-7, with D unresolved. The germline V gene encodes CDR1 SGHTA and CDR2 FQGNSA. V was pared by 5 bases and J by 0 bases, with 5 bases between. CDR3 size: 12 residues. CDR3 in DNA: TGTGCCAGCAGCCTGAGCTCCTACGAGCAGTACTTC. Encoded protein: CASSLSSYEQYF.

This chain joins TRBV2 and TRBJ1-6; 8 bases line up with TRBD1. CDR1 and CDR2 (germline): SNHLY, FYNNEI. The J segment lost 7 bases and the V segment lost 6 bases, leaving 8 bases of the junction unmatched. CDR3 length equals 15 residues. CDR3 region: CASSSESGGNSPLHF. The CDR3 DNA sequence: TGTGCCAGCAGCTCAGAGTCAGGGGGCAATTCACCCCTCCACTTT.

This clone occurred a few times. This sequence joins TRBV30 and TRBJ1-4; no firm D call. Germline CDR1 reads GTSNPN; CDR2 reads SVGIG (reference sequence). Trimming removed 1 base from V and 7 bases from J, with 13 bases in between. The CDR3 is 14 residues long. CDR3: CAWSAEDWVEKLFF. The DNA of the CDR3 is TGTGCCTGGAGTGCGGAGGATTGGGTTGAAAAACTGTTTTTT. The complete variable domain, with remaining parts taken from reference TRBV30 and TRBJ1-4, reads SQTIHQWPATLVQPVGSPLSLECTVEGTSNPNLYWYRQAAGRGLQLLFYSVGIGQISSEVPQNLSASRPQDRQFILSSKKLLLSDSGFYLCAWSAEDWVEKLFFGSGTQLSVL.

The V and J genes are TRBV9 and TRBJ2-1; D call uncertain. CDR1 is SGDLS, CDR2 YYNGEE, per germline. V lost 3 bases, J lost 5 bases, and 3 bases lay in between. The CDR3 has 11 residues. The DNA for the CDR3 is TGTGCCAGCAGCGCGAACAATGAGCAGTTCTTC. Its translation is CASSANNEQFF.

CDR3 loop: CASSPSGRISTDTQYF. DNA of the CDR3: TGTGCCAGCTCACCCTCGGGACGGATATCCACAGATACGCAGTATTTT. V is TRBV18 and J is TRBJ2-3, with D perhaps given as TRBD1 or TRBD2 (5 bases each). V lost 3 bases and J 2 bases, leaving 15 bases between the germline ends. The CDR3 is 16 amino acids. Germline V gene data show CDR1 as KGHSH and CDR2 as LQKENI.

This chain joins TRBV6-5 and TRBJ2-3; no clear D. This CDR3 contains 13 residues. Germline V lookup: CDR1 MNHEY, CDR2 SVGAGI. Trimming left V 2 bases short and J 2 bases short, with 5 bases between. This chain's CDR3 is CASSYANTDTQYF. The DNA of the CDR3 is TGTGCCAGCAGTTACGCTAACACAGATACGCAGTATTTT.

In its sample, this clone was seen a few times. V is TRBV29-1 and J is TRBJ2-5, with D unclear. V lost 8 bases and J 0 bases, leaving 10 bases between the germline ends. This CDR3 comprises 12 residues. CDR1 is SQVTM, CDR2 ANQGSEA, per germline. Written as DNA, the CDR3 is TGCAGCTACTCCCCGAACCAAGAGACCCAGTACTTC. Protein: CSYSPNQETQYF.

This rearrangement joins TRBV28 to TRBJ2-1; D remains unclear. The CDR3 runs 13 residues. Germline lookup yields CDR1 MDHEN and CDR2 SYDVKM. Trimming took 0 bases from V and 8 from J, leaving 8 bases between them. The CDR3 spells CASSLWAADEQFF. The CDR3, as DNA: TGTGCCAGCAGTTTATGGGCAGCAGATGAGCAGTTCTTC.

The table lists this clone with a count of one. The V and J genes are TRBV5-1 and TRBJ2-1; no definite D call. The CDR3 is 16 residues long. The V gene's germline CDR1 is SGHRS and CDR2 YFSETQ. The V and J ends lost 1 base and 0 bases respectively, with 11 bases between them. CDR3 residues: CASSLMALSSYNEQFF. The DNA for the CDR3 is TGCGCCAGCAGCTTGATGGCCCTCAGCTCCTACAATGAGCAGTTCTTC.

This chain connects TRBV4-1 to TRBJ2-5; D might be TRBD2 (5 bases). The germline V gene encodes CDR1 MGHRA and CDR2 YSYEKL. This CDR3 is built from 13 residues. The V end lost 11 bases, the J end lost 5 bases, and 18 bases lay between the germline ends. The CDR3 coding sequence is TGCGCCTCCGGGCTAGCAGTTGAGGAGACCCAGTACTTC. This translates into CASGLAVEETQYF.

This clone has just a few counts. The chain couples TRBV7-2 to TRBJ2-7; TRBD1 matches 9 bases. The CDR3 covers 14 residues. Germline V gene lookup returns CDR1 SGHTA and CDR2 FQGNSA. V lost 6 bases and J lost 4; bases outside the gene matches: 7. CDR3 DNA sequence: TGTGCCAGCAGTTTCGCCGGGACAGGGTACGAGCAGTACTTC. It yields the protein CASSFAGTGYEQYF.

The chain combines TRBV2 with TRBJ1-1; 7 bases map to TRBD1. After removal of 7 bases from V and 7 bases from J, the junction contained 9 bases not matched to a gene. Germline CDR1 SNHLY, CDR2 FYNNEI. The CDR3 runs 13 residues. The CDR3 loop reads CASTADRVGEAFF. Here the CDR3 DNA reads TGTGCCAGCACGGCAGACAGGGTTGGTGAAGCTTTCTTT.